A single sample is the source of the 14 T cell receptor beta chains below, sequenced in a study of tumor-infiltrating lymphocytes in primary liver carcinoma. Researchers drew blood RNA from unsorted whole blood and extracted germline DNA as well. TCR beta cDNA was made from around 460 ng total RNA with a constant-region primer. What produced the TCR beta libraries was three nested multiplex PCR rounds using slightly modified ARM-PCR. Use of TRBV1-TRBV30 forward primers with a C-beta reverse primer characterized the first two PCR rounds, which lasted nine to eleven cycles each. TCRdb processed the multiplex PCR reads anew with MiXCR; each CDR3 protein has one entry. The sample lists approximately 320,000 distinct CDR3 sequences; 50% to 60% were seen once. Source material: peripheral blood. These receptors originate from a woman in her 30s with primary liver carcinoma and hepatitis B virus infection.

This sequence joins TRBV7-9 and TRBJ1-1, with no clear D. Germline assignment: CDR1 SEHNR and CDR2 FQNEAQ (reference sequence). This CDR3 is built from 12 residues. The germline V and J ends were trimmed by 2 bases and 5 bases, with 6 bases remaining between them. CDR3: CASSLPGTEAFF. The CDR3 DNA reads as TGTGCCAGCAGCTTACCGGGAACTGAAGCTTTCTTT.

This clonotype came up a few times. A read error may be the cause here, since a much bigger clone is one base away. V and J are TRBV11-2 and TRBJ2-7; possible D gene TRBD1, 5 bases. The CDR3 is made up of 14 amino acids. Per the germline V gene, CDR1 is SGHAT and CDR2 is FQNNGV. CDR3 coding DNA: TGTGCCAACAGCTCTCTGACAGCTCTCTACGAGCAGTACTTC. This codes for CANSSLTALYEQYF.

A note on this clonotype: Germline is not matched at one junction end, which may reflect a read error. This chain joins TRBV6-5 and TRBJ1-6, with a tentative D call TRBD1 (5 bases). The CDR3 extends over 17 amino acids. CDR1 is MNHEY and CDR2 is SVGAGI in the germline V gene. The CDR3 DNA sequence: TGTGCTAGCAGTTACTCCTTAAGGGGACGGAGTAATTCACCCCTCCACTTT. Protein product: CASSYSLRGRSNSPLHF.

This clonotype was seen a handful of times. The CDR3 loop is CASSFQGNSGNTIYF. The CDR3 coding sequence is TGTGCCAGCAGCTTCCAGGGCAACTCTGGAAACACCATATATTTT. The chain links TRBV5-5 to TRBJ1-3, with a weak D call TRBD1 (5 bases). Germline CDR1 SGHKS, CDR2 YYEKEE (reference sequence). This CDR3 has 15 amino acids. Trimming took 2 bases from V and 0 from J, leaving 9 bases between them.

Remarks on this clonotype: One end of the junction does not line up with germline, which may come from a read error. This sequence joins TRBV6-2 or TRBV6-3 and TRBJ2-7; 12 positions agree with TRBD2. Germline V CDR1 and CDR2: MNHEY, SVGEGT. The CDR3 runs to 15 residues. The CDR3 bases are TGTGTCAGCACCCCTAGCGGGAGGGCCGGATACGAGCAGTACTTC. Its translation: CVSTPSGRAGYEQYF.

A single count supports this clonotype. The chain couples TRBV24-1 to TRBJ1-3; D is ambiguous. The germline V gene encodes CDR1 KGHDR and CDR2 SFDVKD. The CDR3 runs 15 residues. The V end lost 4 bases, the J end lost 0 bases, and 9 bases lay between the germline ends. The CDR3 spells CATSDPKDSGNTIYF. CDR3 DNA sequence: TGTGCCACCAGTGACCCAAAGGACTCTGGAAACACCATATATTTT.

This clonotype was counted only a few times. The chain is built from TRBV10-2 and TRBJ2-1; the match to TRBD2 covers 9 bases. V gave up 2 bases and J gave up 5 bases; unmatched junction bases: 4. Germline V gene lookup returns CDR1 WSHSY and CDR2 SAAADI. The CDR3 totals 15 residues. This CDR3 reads CASSEGAGGNNEQFF. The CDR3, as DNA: TGCGCCAGCAGTGAGGGAGCGGGAGGTAACAATGAGCAGTTCTTC.

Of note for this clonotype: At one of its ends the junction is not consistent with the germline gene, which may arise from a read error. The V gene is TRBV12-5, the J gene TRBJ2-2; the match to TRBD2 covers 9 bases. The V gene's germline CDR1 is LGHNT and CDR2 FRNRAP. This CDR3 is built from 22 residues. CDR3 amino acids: CASGRTKVKRGEGKRTPGSCYF. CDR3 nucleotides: TGTGCTAGTGGTCGAACCAAGGTGAAGCGGGGGGAAGGGAAACGAACACCGGGGAGCTGTTATTTT.

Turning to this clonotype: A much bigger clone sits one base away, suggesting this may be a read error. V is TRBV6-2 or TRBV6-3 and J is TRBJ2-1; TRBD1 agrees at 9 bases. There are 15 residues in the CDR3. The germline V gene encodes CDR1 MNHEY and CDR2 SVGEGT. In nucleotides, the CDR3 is TGTGCCAACAGTTACAGTGACAGGGGGTTGCGTGAGCAGTTCTTC. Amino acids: CANSYSDRGLREQFF.

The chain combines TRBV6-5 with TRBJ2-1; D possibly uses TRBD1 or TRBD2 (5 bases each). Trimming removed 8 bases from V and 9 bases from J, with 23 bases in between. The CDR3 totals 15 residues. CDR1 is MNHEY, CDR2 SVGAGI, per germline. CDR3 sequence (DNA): TGTGCCAGCTGTTTGGAGCGGACCCCGGGGACTGAGCAGTTCTTC. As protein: CASCLERTPGTEQFF.

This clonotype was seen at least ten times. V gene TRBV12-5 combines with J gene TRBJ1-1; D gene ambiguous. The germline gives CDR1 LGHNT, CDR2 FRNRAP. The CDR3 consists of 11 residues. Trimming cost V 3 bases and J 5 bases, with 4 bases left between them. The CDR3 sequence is CASGLGTEAFF. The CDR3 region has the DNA TGTGCTAGTGGTTTAGGGACTGAAGCTTTCTTT.

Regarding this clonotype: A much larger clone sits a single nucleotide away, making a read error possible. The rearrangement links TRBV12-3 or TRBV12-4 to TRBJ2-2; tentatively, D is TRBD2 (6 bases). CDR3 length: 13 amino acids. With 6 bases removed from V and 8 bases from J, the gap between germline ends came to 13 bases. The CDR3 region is CASSPIGRGELFF. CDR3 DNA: TGTGCCAGCAGCCCAATAGGGAGGGGGGAGCTGTTTTTT.

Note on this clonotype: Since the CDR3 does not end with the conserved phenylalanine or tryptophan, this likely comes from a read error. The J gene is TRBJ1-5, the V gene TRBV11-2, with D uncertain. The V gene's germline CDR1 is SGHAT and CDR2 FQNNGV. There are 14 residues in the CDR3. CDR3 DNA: TGTGTCAGCAGCTTAGATCAAGGCATTCAGCCCCAGCATTCT. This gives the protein CVSSLDQGIQPQHS.

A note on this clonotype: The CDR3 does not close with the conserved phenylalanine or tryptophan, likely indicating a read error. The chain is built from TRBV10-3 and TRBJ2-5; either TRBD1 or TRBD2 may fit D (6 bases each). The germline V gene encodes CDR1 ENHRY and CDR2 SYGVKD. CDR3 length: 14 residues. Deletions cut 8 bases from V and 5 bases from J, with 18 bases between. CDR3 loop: CAIGTGLRGETQYS. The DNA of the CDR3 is TGTGCCATCGGGACTGGCCTTAGGGGGGAGACCCAGTACTCC.